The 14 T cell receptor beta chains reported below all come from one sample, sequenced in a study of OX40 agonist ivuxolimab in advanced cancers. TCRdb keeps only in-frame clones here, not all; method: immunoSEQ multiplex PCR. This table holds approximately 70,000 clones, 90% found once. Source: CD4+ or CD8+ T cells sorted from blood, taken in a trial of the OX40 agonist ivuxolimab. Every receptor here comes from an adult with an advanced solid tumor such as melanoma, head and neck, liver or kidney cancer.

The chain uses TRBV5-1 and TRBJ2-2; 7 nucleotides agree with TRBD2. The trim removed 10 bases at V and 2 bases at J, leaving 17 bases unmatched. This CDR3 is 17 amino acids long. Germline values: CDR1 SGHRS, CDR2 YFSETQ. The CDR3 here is CAASRSSGMRNTGELFF. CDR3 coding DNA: TGCGCCGCTTCAAGATCCAGCGGGATGCGAAACACCGGGGAGCTGTTTTTT.

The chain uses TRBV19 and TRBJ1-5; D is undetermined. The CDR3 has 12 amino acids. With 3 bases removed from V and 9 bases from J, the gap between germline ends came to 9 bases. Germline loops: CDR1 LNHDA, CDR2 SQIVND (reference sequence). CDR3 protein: CASSISRWPQHF. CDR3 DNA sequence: TGTGCCAGTAGTATCTCCCGGTGGCCCCAGCATTTT.

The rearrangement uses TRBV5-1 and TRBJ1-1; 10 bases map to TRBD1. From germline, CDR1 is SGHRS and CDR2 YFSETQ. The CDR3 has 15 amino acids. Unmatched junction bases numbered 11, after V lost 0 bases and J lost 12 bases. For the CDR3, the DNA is TGCGCCAGCAGCTTGGCCTCTTCCTGGGACAGGGGAACTTTCTTT. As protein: CASSLASSWDRGTFF. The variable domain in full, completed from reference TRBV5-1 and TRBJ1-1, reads KAGVTQTPRYLIKTRGQQVTLSCSPISGHRSVSWYQQTPGQGLQFLFEYFSETQRNKGNFPGRFSGRQFSNSRSEMNVSTLELGDSALYLCASSLASSWDRGTFFGQGTRLTVV.

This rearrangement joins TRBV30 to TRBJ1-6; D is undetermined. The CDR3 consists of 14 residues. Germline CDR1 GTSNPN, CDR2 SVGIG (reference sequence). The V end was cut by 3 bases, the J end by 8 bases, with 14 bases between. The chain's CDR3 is CAWRFLTVDSPLHF. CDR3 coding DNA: TGTGCCTGGAGGTTCCTAACGGTTGATTCACCCCTCCACTTT.

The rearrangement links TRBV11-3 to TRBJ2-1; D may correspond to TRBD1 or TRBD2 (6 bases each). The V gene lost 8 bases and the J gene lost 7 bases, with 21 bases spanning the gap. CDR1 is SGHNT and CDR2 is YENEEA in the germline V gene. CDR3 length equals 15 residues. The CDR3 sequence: CASGPGASRGNEQFF. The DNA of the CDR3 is TGTGCCAGCGGACCAGGGGCCTCCCGGGGGAATGAGCAGTTCTTC.

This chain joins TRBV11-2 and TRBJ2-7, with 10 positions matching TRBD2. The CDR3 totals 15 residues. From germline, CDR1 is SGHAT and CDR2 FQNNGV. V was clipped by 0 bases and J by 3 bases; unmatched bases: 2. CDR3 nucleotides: TGTGCCAGCAGCTTAGAGGGACTAGCGATCTACGAGCAGTACTTC. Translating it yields CASSLEGLAIYEQYF.

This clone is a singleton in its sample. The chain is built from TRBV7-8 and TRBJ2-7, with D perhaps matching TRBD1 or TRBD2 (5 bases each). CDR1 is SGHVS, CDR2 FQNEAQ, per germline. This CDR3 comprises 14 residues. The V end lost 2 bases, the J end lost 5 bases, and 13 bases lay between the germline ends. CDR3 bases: TGTGCCAGCAGCTTATTCCAGGGACGAAACGAGCAGTACTTC. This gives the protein CASSLFQGRNEQYF.

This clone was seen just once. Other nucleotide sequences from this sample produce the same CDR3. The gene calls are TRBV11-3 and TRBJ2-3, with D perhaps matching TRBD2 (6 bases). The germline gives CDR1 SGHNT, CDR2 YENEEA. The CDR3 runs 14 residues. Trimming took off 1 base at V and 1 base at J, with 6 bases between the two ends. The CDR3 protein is CASSLGRGTDTQYF. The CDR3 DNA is TGTGCCAGCAGCTTAGGGAGGGGCACAGATACGCAGTATTTT.

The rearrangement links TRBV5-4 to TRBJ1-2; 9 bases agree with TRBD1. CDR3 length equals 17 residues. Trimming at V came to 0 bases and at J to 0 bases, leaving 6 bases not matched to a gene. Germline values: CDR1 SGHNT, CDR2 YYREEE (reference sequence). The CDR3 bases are TGTGCCAGCAGCTTGGGTGGGACAGGGACCTCTAACTATGGCTACACCTTC. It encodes CASSLGGTGTSNYGYTF.

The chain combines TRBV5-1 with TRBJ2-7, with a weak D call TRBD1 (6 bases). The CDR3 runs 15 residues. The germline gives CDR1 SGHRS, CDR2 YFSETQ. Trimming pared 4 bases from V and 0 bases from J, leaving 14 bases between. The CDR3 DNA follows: TGCGCCAGCAGCAGTTATAGGGGGAGCTCCTACGAGCAGTACTTC. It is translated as CASSSYRGSSYEQYF.

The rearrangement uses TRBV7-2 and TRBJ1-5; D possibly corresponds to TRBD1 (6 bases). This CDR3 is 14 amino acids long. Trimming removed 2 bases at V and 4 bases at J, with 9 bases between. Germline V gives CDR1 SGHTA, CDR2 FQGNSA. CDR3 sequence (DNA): TGTGCCAGCAGCTTAATGCAGGGGAATCAGCCCCAGCATTTT. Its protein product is CASSLMQGNQPQHF.

CDR3 region: CASSARTGGTYEQYF. Here the CDR3 DNA reads TGTGCCAGCAGTGCCAGGACAGGGGGAACCTACGAGCAGTACTTC. This chain uses TRBV2 with TRBJ2-7; 10 bases map to TRBD1. J gave up 2 bases and V 4 bases, and 5 bases lay outside the gene matches. Per the germline V gene, CDR1 is SNHLY and CDR2 is FYNNEI. The CDR3 length is 15 residues.

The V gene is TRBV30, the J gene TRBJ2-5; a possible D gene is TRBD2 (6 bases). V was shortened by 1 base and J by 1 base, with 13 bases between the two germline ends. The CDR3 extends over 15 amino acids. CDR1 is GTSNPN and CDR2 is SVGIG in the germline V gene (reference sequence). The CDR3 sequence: CAWSGSSAIQETQYF. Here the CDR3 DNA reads TGTGCCTGGAGTGGGTCTAGCGCCATCCAAGAGACCCAGTACTTC.

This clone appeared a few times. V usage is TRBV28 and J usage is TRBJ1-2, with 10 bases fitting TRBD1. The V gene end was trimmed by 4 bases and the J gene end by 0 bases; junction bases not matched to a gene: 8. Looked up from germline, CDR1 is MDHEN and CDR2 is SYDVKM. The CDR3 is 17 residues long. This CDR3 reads CASSSRQGARSNYGYTF. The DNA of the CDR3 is TGTGCCAGCAGTTCCCGACAGGGGGCACGATCTAACTATGGCTACACCTTC.